The source of this TCR beta chain is a study of cytomegalovirus exposure and HLA in healthy donors. Turning to this clone: No antigen is known for it.

Study observations and caveats: Researchers reported that a few CMV-associated chains were confirmed in vitro as CMV antigen-specific. Other equally common chains were less clonally expanded than HLA-associated TCR beta chains, a later analysis showed.

This PCR relied on a set of 60 Vbeta primers and 13 Jbeta primers. The protocol was immunoSEQ multiplex PCR, while the TCRdb copy is restricted to in-frame clones and leaves out a portion. The sample features about 72,000 clones, with approximately 13% in its top ten. Sequencing was carried out using PBMCs. This clonotype originated in a man aged 45-65 years in good health and CMV-seropositive.

The CDR3 reads CASSLTGLMYGYTF. The CDR3 DNA follows: TGTGCCAGCAGTTTGACAGGGCTGATGTATGGCTACACCTTC. The chain is built from TRBV27 and TRBJ1-2; 7 nucleotides align to TRBD1. Germline V lookup: CDR1 MNHEY, CDR2 SMNVEV (reference sequence). The CDR3 runs 14 residues. J gave up 5 bases and V 3 bases, and 6 bases lay outside the gene matches.